Presented here are 8 T cell receptor beta chains from one specimen sequenced in a study of blood T cells in healthy people across ages. For the second PCR, which ran for about 6 to 11 cycles, a sample-barcoded 5' primer and a J-beta primer mix were used. TCRdb analysed the 5' RACE reads with MiXCR anew, one entry per CDR3 protein. The sample comprises hundreds of thousands of distinct CDR3 sequences, more than 45% of which are singletons, and roughly 14% rests with the top ten. Input material: blood. These receptors came from a woman aged 80 or over in good health.

The chain recombines TRBV29-1 with TRBJ2-4; D is uncertain. The last part of the DNA fits TRBJ2-7 better; the J call may be wrong. From germline, CDR1 is SQVTM and CDR2 ANQGSEA. The CDR3 is made up of 14 amino acids. DNA for the CDR3: TGCAGCGTTGATGTTAAGCCCGGGTCCTACGAGCAGTACTTC. This codes for CSVDVKPGSYEQYF.

This clonotype was counted at least ten times. The rearrangement links TRBV6-6 to TRBJ2-1, with no clear D. From germline, CDR1 is MNHNY and CDR2 SVGAGI (reference sequence). V was clipped by 7 bases and J by 0 bases, with 13 bases between them. CDR3 length equals 15 residues. The CDR3 sequence is CASTKLLSSYNEQFF. The CDR3 bases are TGTGCCAGCACTAAACTATTGAGCTCCTACAATGAGCAGTTCTTC.

This clonotype has a single count. The rearrangement joins TRBV20-1 to TRBJ2-1; D perhaps matches TRBD2 (5 bases). The DNA end is a closer match to TRBJ2-7, so the J assignment may be wrong. The CDR3 runs to 13 residues. Germline V lookup: CDR1 DFQATT, CDR2 SNEGSKA (reference sequence). The CDR3 DNA follows: TGCAGTGCCAGGAGGCCTCCGGTCTACGAGCAGTACTTC. Its translation: CSARRPPVYEQYF.

As concerns this clonotype: A much larger clone is a single base away; this may be a read error. This chain links TRBV5-1 with TRBJ2-5, with TRBD2 matching over 12 bases. Per germline, CDR1 SGHRS and CDR2 YFSETQ. The CDR3 runs to 16 residues. The CDR3 nucleotides are TGCGCCGGCAGCCTAACAGGACTAGCGGGGTGGGAGACCCAGTACTTC. Its protein product is CAGSLTGLAGWETQYF.

This chain links TRBV7-3 with TRBJ2-4; 8 positions match TRBD1. The J call may be in error: the DNA end matches TRBJ2-7 better. The CDR3 has 13 amino acids. Germline lookup yields CDR1 SGHTA and CDR2 FQGTGA. This chain's CDR3 is CASSLIDRGEQYF. CDR3 DNA sequence: TGTGCCAGCAGCTTGATCGACAGGGGCGAGCAGTACTTC.

This chain joins TRBV20-1 and TRBJ2-7; no firm D call. Germline CDR1 and CDR2: DFQATT and SNEGSKA (reference sequence). The CDR3 is 13 residues long. V was trimmed by 6 bases and J by 5 bases, leaving 17 bases between them. The CDR3 is CSAPWLVVHEQYF. In nucleotides, the CDR3 is TGCAGTGCCCCATGGCTGGTAGTCCACGAGCAGTACTTC.

This chain connects TRBV6-5 to TRBJ2-1; D not certain. Germline V lookup: CDR1 MNHEY, CDR2 SVGAGI. The CDR3 sequence is 14 residues long. V was shortened by 2 bases and J by 5 bases, with 10 bases between the two germline ends. CDR3 region: CASSYPGTNNEQFF. The CDR3 nucleotides read TGTGCCAGCAGTTACCCGGGTACTAACAATGAGCAGTTCTTC.

V gene TRBV9 combines with J gene TRBJ1-1, with D unclear. CDR1 is SGDLS, CDR2 YYNGEE, per germline. The CDR3 spans 12 residues. Trimming removed 0 bases at V and 3 bases at J, with 3 bases between. The CDR3 DNA sequence: TGTGCCAGCAGCGTAGGGGACACTGAAGCTTTCTTT. Residues: CASSVGDTEAFF.